A single sample is the source of the 26 T cell receptor beta chains below, sequenced in a study of radiotherapy plus CTLA-4 blockade in lung cancer. Data came from immunoSEQ multiplex PCR; TCRdb stores just in-frame clones and leaves some out. The profile covers 50,000 to 65,000 clones, with around 79% appearing a single time and 16% taken by the ten largest. The sample consisted of peripheral blood, taken from a patient treated with radiotherapy plus ipilimumab. These receptors were collected from a human donor with non-small cell lung cancer who had a complete response to radiotherapy plus ipilimumab.

This chain uses TRBV7-2 with TRBJ1-3; D might be TRBD1 (6 bases). Germline V gives CDR1 SGHTA, CDR2 FQGNSA. V was trimmed by 2 bases and J by 3 bases, leaving 17 bases between them. This CDR3 contains 17 residues. The CDR3 region is CASSLRGGGRRGNTIYF. CDR3 coding DNA: TGTGCCAGCAGCTTAAGGGGGGGCGGAAGACGTGGAAACACCATATATTTT.

The rearrangement links TRBV5-4 to TRBJ2-1; 9 bases are shared with TRBD2. V shed 1 base and J 6 bases; nucleotides not matched to a gene: 11. The CDR3 sequence is 17 residues long. Per the germline V gene, CDR1 is SGHNT and CDR2 is YYREEE (reference sequence). The CDR3 DNA is TGTGCCAGCAGCTTGTTGGTGGCTAGCGGGATCCCCAATGAGCAGTTCTTC. Translating gives CASSLLVASGIPNEQFF.

The chain couples TRBV15 to TRBJ1-1, with D unclear. The CDR3 runs 14 residues. Between the trimmed V and J ends, which lost 2 bases and 1 base, there was a span of 8 bases. Germline assignment: CDR1 LNHNV and CDR2 YYDKDF (reference sequence). For the CDR3, the DNA is TGTGCCACCAGCAGATCAAGCCGGAACACTGAAGCTTTCTTT. Amino acids: CATSRSSRNTEAFF.

This rearrangement joins TRBV5-4 to TRBJ2-7, with D possibly TRBD2 on 6 matching bases. V lost 9 bases to trimming and J lost 3 bases, with 28 bases between them. The CDR3 runs 17 residues. Germline values: CDR1 SGHNT, CDR2 YYREEE (reference sequence). The CDR3 DNA follows: TGTGCCACCCAACCCCAAAGCGGGCCTTCCCCCCTCTACGAGCAGTACTTC. Translating it yields CATQPQSGPSPLYEQYF.

The chain carries TRBV27 and TRBJ2-2; D remains ambiguous. Germline lookup yields CDR1 MNHEY and CDR2 SMNVEV (reference sequence). CDR3 length: 16 residues. V lost 5 bases, J lost 1 base, and 14 bases lay in between. In DNA, the CDR3 is TGTGCCAGCAGTCCCGAGACAAGATGGAACACCGGGGAGCTGTTTTTT. Amino acid sequence: CASSPETRWNTGELFF.

The chain joins TRBV11-2 to TRBJ2-3; D unclear. The CDR3 consists of 14 residues. The germline V and J ends were trimmed by 6 bases and 5 bases, with 15 bases remaining between them. The germline CDR1 and CDR2 sequences are SGHAT and FQNNGV. CDR3 sequence (DNA): TGTGCCAGCAGAATAGAAGCCCTTGGAGATACGCAGTATTTT. It yields the protein CASRIEALGDTQYF.

The rearrangement links TRBV30 to TRBJ1-6; unclear D gene. The germline CDR1 and CDR2 sequences are GTSNPN and SVGIG (reference sequence). V shed 2 bases and J shed 9 bases, with 8 bases lying between them. CDR3 length equals 12 residues. The CDR3 spells CAWSLSGSPLHF. The CDR3 DNA follows: TGTGCCTGGAGTCTCTCGGGTTCACCCCTCCACTTT.

This rearrangement joins TRBV29-1 to TRBJ1-1; 11 bases are a match to TRBD1. CDR1 is SQVTM, CDR2 ANQGSEA, per germline. The CDR3 contains 12 residues. The J segment lost 10 bases and the V segment lost 6 bases, leaving 7 bases of the junction unmatched. CDR3 loop: CSVGQGAGVAFF. DNA of the CDR3: TGCAGCGTCGGACAGGGGGCGGGTGTAGCTTTCTTT.

This clone was seen a few times. V gene TRBV9 combines with J gene TRBJ1-3, with D maybe TRBD1 (5 bases). This CDR3 comprises 15 residues. Germline values: CDR1 SGDLS, CDR2 YYNGEE. Deletions cut 3 bases from V and 6 bases from J, with 16 bases between. The DNA for the CDR3 is TGTGCCAGCAGCGGTGGGCTGGGGCGGGAAAACACCATATATTTT. Amino acids: CASSGGLGRENTIYF.

This rearrangement joins TRBV19 to TRBJ1-5; 11 positions match TRBD1. The CDR3 covers 18 residues. With 3 bases clipped from V and 2 bases from J, the junction kept 9 bases outside the gene matches. The germline V gene encodes CDR1 LNHDA and CDR2 SQIVND (reference sequence). DNA for the CDR3: TGTGCCAGTAGTATCGGACAGGGGGCCAAATTCCGCAATCAGCCCCAGCATTTT. Residues: CASSIGQGAKFRNQPQHF.

This chain links TRBV4-3 with TRBJ2-1, with a weak D call TRBD2 (5 bases). This CDR3 spans 16 amino acids. CDR1 LGHNA and CDR2 YSLEER come from the germline V gene. Trimming took off 4 bases at V and 0 bases at J, with 13 bases between the two ends. As DNA, the CDR3 is TGCGCCAGCAGCCGCGACGGGATCAGCTCCTACAATGAGCAGTTCTTC. Translating it yields CASSRDGISSYNEQFF.

The rearrangement uses TRBV21-1 and TRBJ2-3; the D call TRBD1 from the table was never checked on the DNA. TRBV21-1 is tagged as a pseudogene. This CDR3 contains 16 residues. Written as DNA, the CDR3 is TGTGCCAGCAGCCCTCGGCGGGACAGGATCACAGATACGCAGTATTTT. Its protein product is CASSPRRDRITDTQYF.

The chain carries TRBV6-1 and TRBJ2-7; TRBD1 agrees at 7 bases. CDR3 length: 15 amino acids. Germline V gives CDR1 MNHNS, CDR2 SASEGT. The J segment lost 7 bases and the V segment lost 2 bases, leaving 11 bases of the junction unmatched. This chain's CDR3 is CASSEHGTASGEQYF. CDR3 nucleotides: TGTGCCAGCAGTGAACATGGGACAGCCTCGGGAGAGCAGTACTTC.

This clone showed up just a few times. V usage is TRBV2 and J usage is TRBJ2-1; 15 nucleotides agree with TRBD2. Germline-derived CDR1 and CDR2 are SNHLY and FYNNEI. The CDR3 is 15 amino acids. The junction had 5 bases not matched to a gene; V was cut back by 6 bases and J by 8 bases. The CDR3 DNA is TGTGCCAGCAGGGCGGGACTAGCGGGGGGCTATGAGCAGTTCTTC. Translation gives CASRAGLAGGYEQFF.

The V call is TRBV7-2, the J call TRBJ2-1; D is unresolved. Trimming removed 0 bases at V and 4 bases at J, with 7 bases between. CDR3 size: 14 residues. Germline assignment: CDR1 SGHTA and CDR2 FQGNSA. The CDR3 sequence is CASSLAARYNEQFF. In DNA, the CDR3 is TGTGCCAGCAGCTTAGCGGCTAGATACAATGAGCAGTTCTTC. The variable domain in full, completed from reference TRBV7-2 and TRBJ2-1, reads GAGVSQSPSNKVTEKGKDVELRCDPISGHTALYWYRQSLGQGLEFLIYFQGNSAPDKSGLPSDRFSAERTGGSVSTLTIQRTQQEDSAVYLCASSLAARYNEQFFGPGTRLTVL.

V is TRBV10-3 and J is TRBJ1-5; TRBD1 matches 11 bases. The V and J ends lost 0 bases and 6 bases, in that order; junction bases with no gene match: 7. Germline V gene lookup returns CDR1 ENHRY and CDR2 SYGVKD. This CDR3 has 17 residues. CDR3 sequence reads: CAISESRGQGVGQPQHF. The CDR3 DNA reads TGTGCCATCAGTGAGTCACGGGGACAGGGGGTCGGTCAGCCCCAGCATTTT.

The V gene is TRBV25-1, the J gene TRBJ2-5; D is uncertain. The CDR3 totals 15 residues. Germline-derived CDR1 and CDR2 are MGHDK and SYGVNS. V shed 0 bases and J shed 2 bases, with 10 bases lying between them. CDR3 nucleotide sequence: TGTGCCAGCAGTGAATATAACCAGTTACAAGAGACCCAGTACTTC. It encodes CASSEYNQLQETQYF.

V is TRBV5-1 and J is TRBJ1-1; D unclear. This CDR3 comprises 15 residues. V lost 0 bases and J lost 0, with 9 bases in between. Germline assignment: CDR1 SGHRS and CDR2 YFSETQ. This CDR3 reads CASSLAGWMNTEAFF. The CDR3, as DNA: TGCGCCAGCAGCTTGGCCGGGTGGATGAACACTGAAGCTTTCTTT. Based on the CDR3 plus reference TRBV5-1 and TRBJ1-1, the full variable domain is KAGVTQTPRYLIKTRGQQVTLSCSPISGHRSVSWYQQTPGQGLQFLFEYFSETQRNKGNFPGRFSGRQFSNSRSEMNVSTLELGDSALYLCASSLAGWMNTEAFFGQGTRLTVV.

The chain links TRBV6-1 to TRBJ1-3, with D possibly being TRBD1 (5 bases). This CDR3 region has 13 residues. Germline CDR1 MNHNS, CDR2 SASEGT. V was trimmed by 4 bases and J by 5 bases, leaving 9 bases between them. The CDR3 DNA reads TGTGCCAGCAGTGGGGCAGGGAGAAACACCATATATTTT. This encodes CASSGAGRNTIYF.

The chain recombines TRBV15 with TRBJ1-1; TRBD1 might be the D (6 bases). This CDR3 has 16 residues. Trimming removed 0 bases at V and 5 bases at J, with 16 bases between. Germline loops: CDR1 LNHNV, CDR2 YYDKDF (reference sequence). CDR3: CATSRDAGGPRTEAFF. CDR3 in DNA: TGTGCCACCAGCAGAGATGCCGGGGGGCCGAGGACTGAAGCTTTCTTT.

The chain is built from TRBV13 and TRBJ2-3, with 14 bases aligning to TRBD2. CDR3 length: 18 residues. J lost 5 bases, V lost 0 bases, and 7 bases had no gene match. CDR1 is PRHDT and CDR2 is FYEKMQ in the germline V gene (reference sequence). This CDR3 is CASSLGVRLAGGGDTQYF. The DNA of the CDR3 is TGTGCCAGCAGCTTAGGCGTTCGACTAGCGGGAGGGGGAGATACGCAGTATTTT.

This clone was seen a handful of times. V usage is TRBV27 and J usage is TRBJ1-2; D possibly corresponds to TRBD1 (6 bases). This CDR3 is 17 amino acids long. In germline, CDR1 is MNHEY, CDR2 SMNVEV (reference sequence). The V end was cut by 4 bases, the J end by 3 bases, with 21 bases between. The CDR3 is CASSSKGRDKVDYGYTF. In DNA form, the CDR3 reads TGTGCCAGCAGTTCGAAAGGCCGGGACAAAGTTGACTATGGCTACACCTTC.

This chain connects TRBV9 to TRBJ2-2, with a tentative D call TRBD1 (6 bases). The CDR3 length is 15 residues. Trimming stripped 4 bases from V and 0 bases from J, with 10 bases between. Germline loops: CDR1 SGDLS, CDR2 YYNGEE. The CDR3 DNA reads TGTGCCAGCAGCCCCCGGGACACGAACACCGGGGAGCTGTTTTTT. It codes for CASSPRDTNTGELFF.

This clone came up once. The CDR3 DNA sequence: TGTGCCAGCAGTTTAAGCAGGGTCCCCTACGAGCAGTACTTC. Translating it yields CASSLSRVPYEQYF. The chain joins TRBV27 to TRBJ2-7; perhaps TRBD1 as D (5 bases). In germline, CDR1 is MNHEY, CDR2 SMNVEV (reference sequence). The CDR3 is 14 amino acids. Trimming left V 2 bases short and J 2 bases short, with 10 bases between.

The gene calls are TRBV18 and TRBJ2-1; 10 bases map to TRBD1. V lost 4 bases and J lost 6; bases outside the gene matches: 9. CDR3 size: 16 residues. The germline CDR1 and CDR2 sequences are KGHSH and LQKENI. In DNA, the CDR3 is TGTGCCAGCTCACACGACAGGGGGCTCTTTATCAATGAGCAGTTCTTC. Its translation is CASSHDRGLFINEQFF.

This clone was seen more than once but under ten times. V is TRBV6-1 and J is TRBJ2-5; 10 bases fit TRBD1. After removal of 7 bases from V and 2 bases from J, the junction contained 7 bases not matched to a gene. The length of the CDR3 is 15 residues. Germline V gene data show CDR1 as MNHNS and CDR2 as SASEGT. The CDR3: CASKPGQGWQETQYF. DNA for the CDR3: TGTGCCAGCAAACCGGGACAGGGGTGGCAAGAGACCCAGTACTTC.